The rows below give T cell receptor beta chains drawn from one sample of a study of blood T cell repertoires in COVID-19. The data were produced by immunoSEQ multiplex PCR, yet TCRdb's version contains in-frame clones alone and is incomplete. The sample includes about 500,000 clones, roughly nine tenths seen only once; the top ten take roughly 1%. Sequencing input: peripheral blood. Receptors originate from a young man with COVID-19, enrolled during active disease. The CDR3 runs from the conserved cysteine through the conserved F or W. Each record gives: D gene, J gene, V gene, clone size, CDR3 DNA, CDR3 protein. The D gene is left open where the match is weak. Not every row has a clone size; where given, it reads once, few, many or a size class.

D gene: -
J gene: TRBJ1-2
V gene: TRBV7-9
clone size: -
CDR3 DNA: TGTGCCAGCAGCCACCCTCCCGGGAGGGCAGGGGTTGATGGCTACACCTTC
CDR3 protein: CASSHPPGRAGVDGYTF

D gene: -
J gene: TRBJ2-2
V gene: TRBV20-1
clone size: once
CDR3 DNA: TGCAGTGCTAGTCGAGGGGGTGAGGCCGGGGAGCTGTTTTTT
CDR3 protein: CSASRGGEAGELFF

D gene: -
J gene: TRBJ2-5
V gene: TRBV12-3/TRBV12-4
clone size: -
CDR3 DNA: TGTGCCAGCCTGTTCGGGGGAGAAGAGACCCAGTACTTC
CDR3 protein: CASLFGGEETQYF

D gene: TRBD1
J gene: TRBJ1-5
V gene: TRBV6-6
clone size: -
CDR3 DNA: TGTGCCAGCAGCCGACAGGGGGCCGACAATCAGCCCCAGCATTTT
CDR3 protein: CASSRQGADNQPQHF

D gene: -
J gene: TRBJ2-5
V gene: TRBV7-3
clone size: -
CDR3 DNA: TGTGCCAGCAGCTTAAGTCGCCAGGAGACCCAGTACTTC
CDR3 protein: CASSLSRQETQYF

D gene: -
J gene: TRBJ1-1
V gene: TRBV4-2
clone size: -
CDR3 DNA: TGTGCCAGCAGCCAAGATCCTTACACTGAAGCTTTCTTT
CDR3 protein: CASSQDPYTEAFF

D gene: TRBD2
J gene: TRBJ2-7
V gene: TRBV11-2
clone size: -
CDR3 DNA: TGTGCCAGCAGCTTAGAGCTAGCGGGAGGTTTCTACGAGCAGTACTTC
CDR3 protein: CASSLELAGGFYEQYF

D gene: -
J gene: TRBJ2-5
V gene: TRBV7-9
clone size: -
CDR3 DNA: TGTGCCAGCAGCTTAGGTCTGTCTCGTCAAGAGACCCAGTACTTC
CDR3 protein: CASSLGLSRQETQYF

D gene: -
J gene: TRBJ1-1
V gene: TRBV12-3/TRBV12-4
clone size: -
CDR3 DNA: TGTGCCAGCAGTTTGTACAGAACCGAAGCTTTCTTT
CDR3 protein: CASSLYRTEAFF

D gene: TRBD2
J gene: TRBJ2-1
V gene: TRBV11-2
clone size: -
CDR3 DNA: TGTGCCAGCAGCTCGACTAGCGGGGCCTACAATGAGCAGTTCTTC
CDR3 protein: CASSSTSGAYNEQFF

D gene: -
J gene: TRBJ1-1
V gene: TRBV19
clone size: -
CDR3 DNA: TGTGCCAGTAAGAGGAGCGGCACTGAAGCTTTCTTT
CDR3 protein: CASKRSGTEAFF

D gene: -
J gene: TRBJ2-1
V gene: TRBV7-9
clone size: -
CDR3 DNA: TGTGCCAGCAGCCCCACATATGAGCAGTTCTTC
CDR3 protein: CASSPTYEQFF

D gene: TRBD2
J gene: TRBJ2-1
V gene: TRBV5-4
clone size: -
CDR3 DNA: TGTGCCAGCAGCTTGTTTGGCGGGAGATACAATGAGCAGTTCTTC
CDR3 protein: CASSLFGGRYNEQFF

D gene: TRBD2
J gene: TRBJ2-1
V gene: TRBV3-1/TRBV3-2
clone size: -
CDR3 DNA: TGTGCCAGCAGCCAAGTTGGTCTAGCGGGAGGGAAATACAATGAGCAGTTCTTC
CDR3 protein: CASSQVGLAGGKYNEQFF

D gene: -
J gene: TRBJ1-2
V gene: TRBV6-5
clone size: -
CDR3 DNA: TGTGCCAGCAGGGTCGGAGACTATGGCTACACCTTC
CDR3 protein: CASRVGDYGYTF

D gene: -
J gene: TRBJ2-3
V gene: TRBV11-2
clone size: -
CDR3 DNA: TGTGCCAGCAGCACTGGTGTCAGCACAGATACGCAGTATTTT
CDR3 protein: CASSTGVSTDTQYF

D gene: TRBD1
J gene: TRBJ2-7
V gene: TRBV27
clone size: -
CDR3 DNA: TGTGCCAGCAGAAGGCCGGGACAGGGGAACTACGAGCAGTACTTC
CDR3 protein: CASRRPGQGNYEQYF

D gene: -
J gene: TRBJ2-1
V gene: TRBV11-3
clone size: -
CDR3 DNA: TGTGCCAGCAGCTCCGGGTGGTATGTTTACAATGAGCAGTTCTTC
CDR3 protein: CASSSGWYVYNEQFF

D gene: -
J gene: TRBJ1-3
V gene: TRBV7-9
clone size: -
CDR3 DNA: TGTGCCAGCAGCCCCGTCTCTGGAAACACCATATATTTT
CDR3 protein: CASSPVSGNTIYF

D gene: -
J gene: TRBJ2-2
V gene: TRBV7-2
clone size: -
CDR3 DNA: TGTGCCAGCAGCTCCGTTAAATTAGCGCGGGACACCGGGGAGCTGTTTTTT
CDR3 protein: CASSSVKLARDTGELFF

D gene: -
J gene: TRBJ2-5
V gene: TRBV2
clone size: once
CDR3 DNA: TGTGCCAGCAGTGAATGGCGAGGGGAGACCCAGTACTTC
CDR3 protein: CASSEWRGETQYF

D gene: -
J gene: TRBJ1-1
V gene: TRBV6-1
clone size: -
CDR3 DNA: TGTGCCAGCAGTGAAGTAGGAGGAAAGAACACTGAAGCTTTCTTT
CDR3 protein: CASSEVGGKNTEAFF

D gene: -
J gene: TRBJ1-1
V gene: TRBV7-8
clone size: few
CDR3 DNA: TGTGCCAGCAGCGGAGCCGGCAGGCTGACGAACACTGAAGCTTTCTTT
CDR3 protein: CASSGAGRLTNTEAFF

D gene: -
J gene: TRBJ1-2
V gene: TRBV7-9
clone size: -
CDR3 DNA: TGTGCCAGCAGCCCACCGACAGGACTTTATGGCTACACCTTC
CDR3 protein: CASSPPTGLYGYTF

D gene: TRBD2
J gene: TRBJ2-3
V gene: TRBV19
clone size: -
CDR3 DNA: TGTGCCAGTAGTATGACTAGCGGGGGGGTCGCGGGAGATACGCAGTATTTT
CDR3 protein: CASSMTSGGVAGDTQYF

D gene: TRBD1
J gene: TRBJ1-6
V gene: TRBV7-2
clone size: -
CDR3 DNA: TGTGCCAGCAGCTTAGGGCCACCGGGACAGGGAAACTCACCCCTCCACTTT
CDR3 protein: CASSLGPPGQGNSPLHF

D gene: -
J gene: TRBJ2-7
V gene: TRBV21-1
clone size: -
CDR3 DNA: TGTGCCAGCAGCAATCTGAGCGGGAGTCGGTACGAGCAGTACTTC
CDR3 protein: CASSNLSGSRYEQYF

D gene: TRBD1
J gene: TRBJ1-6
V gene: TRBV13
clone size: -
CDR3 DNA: TGTGCCAGCAGCTTCCGGACAGGGGGAAATTCACCCCTCCACTTT
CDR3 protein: CASSFRTGGNSPLHF

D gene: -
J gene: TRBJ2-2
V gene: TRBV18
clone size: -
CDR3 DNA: TGTGCCAGCTCACCGCGAAGCATACACACCGGGGAGCTGTTTTTT
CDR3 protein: CASSPRSIHTGELFF

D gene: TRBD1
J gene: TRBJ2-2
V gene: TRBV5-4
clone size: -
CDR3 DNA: TGTGCCAGCAGCTTACGACAGGGGGACACCGGGGAGCTGTTTTTT
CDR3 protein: CASSLRQGDTGELFF

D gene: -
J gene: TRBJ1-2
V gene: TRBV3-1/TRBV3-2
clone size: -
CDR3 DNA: TGTGCCAGCAGCCACGGAGGCCGGGATGGCTACACCTTC
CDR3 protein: CASSHGGRDGYTF

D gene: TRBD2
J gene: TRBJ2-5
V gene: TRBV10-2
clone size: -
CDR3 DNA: TGCGCCAGCATGGGACTAGCGGGCCTCCAAGAGACCCAGTACTTC
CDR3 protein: CASMGLAGLQETQYF

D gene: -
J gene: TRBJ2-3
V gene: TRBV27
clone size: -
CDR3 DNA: TGTGCCAGCAGTTCCACCCTCAGGGATGCGAGGGGGAATACGCAGTATTTT
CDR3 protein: CASSSTLRDARGNTQYF

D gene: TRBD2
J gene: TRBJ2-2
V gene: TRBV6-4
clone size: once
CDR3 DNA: TGTGCCAGCAGACCAAGCGGGAGAAACACCGGGGAGCTGTTTTTT
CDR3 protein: CASRPSGRNTGELFF

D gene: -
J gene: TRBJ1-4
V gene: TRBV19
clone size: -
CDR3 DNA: TGTGCCAGTAGATCAGGGGACCGCCGTCCTAATGAAAAACTGTTTTTT
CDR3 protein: CASRSGDRRPNEKLFF

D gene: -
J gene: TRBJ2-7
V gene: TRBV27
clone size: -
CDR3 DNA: TGTGCCAGCAGTTTATCTCTCTCCTACGAGCAGTACTTC
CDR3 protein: CASSLSLSYEQYF

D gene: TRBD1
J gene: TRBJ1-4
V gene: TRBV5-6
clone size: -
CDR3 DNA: TGTGCCAGCAGCCTACAGGGGGTTAGAGAAAAACTGTTTTTT
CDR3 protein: CASSLQGVREKLFF

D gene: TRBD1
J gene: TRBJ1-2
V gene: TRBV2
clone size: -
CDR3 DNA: TGTGCCAGTAGGACAGGGTCGGGGGGATTTGGCTACACCTTC
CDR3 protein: CASRTGSGGFGYTF

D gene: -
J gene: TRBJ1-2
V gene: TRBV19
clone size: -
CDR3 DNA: TGTGCCAGTAGTATCAAAGGAGGGGCCAAGATCATCGGCTACACCTTC
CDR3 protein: CASSIKGGAKIIGYTF

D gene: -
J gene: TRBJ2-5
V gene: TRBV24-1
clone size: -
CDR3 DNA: TGTGCCACCAGTGAGGTGTCACCAGCCGGGGAGACCCAGTACTTC
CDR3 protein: CATSEVSPAGETQYF

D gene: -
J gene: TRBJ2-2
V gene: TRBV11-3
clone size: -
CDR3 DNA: TGTGCCAGCAGGTCAGGGGCTGGGGAGCTGTTTTTT
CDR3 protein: CASRSGAGELFF

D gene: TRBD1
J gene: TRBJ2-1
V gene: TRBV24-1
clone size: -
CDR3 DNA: TGTGCCACCGAAAGGACAGGGACGGATGAGCAGTTCTTC
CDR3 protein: CATERTGTDEQFF

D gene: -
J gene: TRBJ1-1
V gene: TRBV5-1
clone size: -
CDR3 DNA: TGCGCCAGCAGCTCATACAGGGTTGACGCTGAAGCTTTCTTT
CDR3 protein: CASSSYRVDAEAFF

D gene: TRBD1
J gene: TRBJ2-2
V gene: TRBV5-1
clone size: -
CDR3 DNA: TGCGCCAGCAGTTCCGGGACAGGGGAAGCCGGGGAGCTGTTTTTT
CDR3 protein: CASSSGTGEAGELFF

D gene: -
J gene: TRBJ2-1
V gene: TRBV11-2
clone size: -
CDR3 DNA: TGTGCCAGCAGCTTTGGCCTAGAATACAATGAGCAGTTCTTC
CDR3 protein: CASSFGLEYNEQFF

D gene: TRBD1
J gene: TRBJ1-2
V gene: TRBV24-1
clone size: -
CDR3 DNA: TGTGCCACCAGTGATGTCGGACAGGGGGCCGGCTATGGCTACACCTTC
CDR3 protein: CATSDVGQGAGYGYTF

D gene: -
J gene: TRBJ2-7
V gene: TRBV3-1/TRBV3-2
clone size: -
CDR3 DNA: TGTGCCAGCAGCCAAGCTAACTACGAGCAGTACTTC
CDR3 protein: CASSQANYEQYF

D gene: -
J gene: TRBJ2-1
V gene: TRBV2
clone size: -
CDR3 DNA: TGTGCCAGCGCAAATGGGGGCCCCATCAATGAGCAGTTCTTC
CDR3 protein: CASANGGPINEQFF

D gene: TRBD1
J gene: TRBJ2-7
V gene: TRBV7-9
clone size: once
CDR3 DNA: TGTGCCAGCAGCTCCCCGACAGGGCTACCCGACTACGAGCAGTACTTC
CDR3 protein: CASSSPTGLPDYEQYF

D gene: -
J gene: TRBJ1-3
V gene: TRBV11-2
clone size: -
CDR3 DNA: TGTGCCAGCAGCCAGGCTGGCGGGGGACCCTCTGGAAACACCATATATTTT
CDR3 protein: CASSQAGGGPSGNTIYF